A single sample gave rise to the 3 T cell receptor beta chains below, sequenced in a study of blood T cell repertoires in COVID-19. Measured with immunoSEQ multiplex PCR; TCRdb has only the in-frame clones, and not every one. This sample has roughly 250,000 clones; approximately 87% occur once, and the top ten carry approximately 9%. The specimen sequenced was peripheral blood. The receptors come from a human donor in a cohort sampled during active COVID-19.

V gene TRBV23-1 combines with J gene TRBJ2-3, with a weak D call TRBD1 (5 bases). TRBV23-1 is designated an ORF whose function remains uncertain. This CDR3 is built from 19 residues. V shed 0 bases and J shed 2 bases, with 21 bases lying between them. CDR3 in amino acids: CASSQSKSLYRQYTDTQYF. In nucleotides, the CDR3 is TGCGCCAGCAGTCAATCTAAGTCCCTCTATAGACAGTACACAGATACGCAGTATTTT.

The sample holds a few counts of this clone. V is TRBV6-5 and J is TRBJ2-7; 10 nucleotides agree with TRBD1. With V trimmed by 5 bases and J by 9 bases, 13 bases remained unmatched. This CDR3 region has 15 residues. From germline, CDR1 is MNHEY and CDR2 SVGAGI. CDR3 sequence reads: CASSPGTGALSRQYF. Here the CDR3 DNA reads TGTGCCAGCAGTCCCGGGACAGGGGCGCTTTCCCGGCAGTACTTC.

V is TRBV18 and J is TRBJ1-1; TRBD1 might be the D (6 bases). Germline CDR1 and CDR2: KGHSH and LQKENI. This CDR3 region has 12 residues. Trimming cost V 4 bases and J 7 bases, with 10 bases left between them. CDR3 loop: CASSRTDSEAFF. CDR3 DNA: TGTGCCAGCTCACGTACGGACAGTGAAGCTTTCTTT. Drawing the rest from reference TRBV18 and TRBJ1-1, the complete variable domain is NAGVMQNPRHLVRRRGQEARLRCSPMKGHSHVYWYRQLPEEGLKFMVYLQKENIIDESGMPKERFSAEFPKEGPSILRIQQVVRGDSAAYFCASSRTDSEAFFGQGTRLTVV.